This T cell receptor (beta chain) stems from a study of blood T cell repertoires in COVID-19. Study overall: From T cells, B-cell-depleted T cells, or PBMCs came the material, which was cDNA or gDNA.

Produced via immunoSEQ multiplex PCR; TCRdb's table is partial and in-frame only. In the table there are approximately 260,000 clones, approximately 84% of which are singletons. V shed 0 bases, J shed 7 bases, and the junction held 8 bases outside the gene matches. CDR3 length: 14 residues. Per the germline V gene, CDR1 is GTSNPN and CDR2 is SVGIG (reference sequence). What was sequenced was PBMCs or T cells enriched from blood (not recorded which). The TCR sequence derives from a man between 50 and 59 years old who had recovered from COVID-19. This chain joins TRBV30 and TRBJ2-7; 8 bases map to TRBD2. The CDR3 loop reads CAWSVPGGLGEQYF. The CDR3 nucleotides read TGTGCCTGGAGTGTCCCGGGGGGGCTGGGGGAGCAGTACTTC.